The clone carrying this T cell receptor beta chain has a handful of counts. Its specificity is unknown. Repertoires were generated with immunoSEQ multiplex PCR, while TCRdb's copy carries only in-frame clones and drops some. Of some 16,000 clones listed, roughly three quarters are singletons. This sample is drawn from a study of CD4+ T cells in melanoma. Per the germline V gene, CDR1 is SEHNR and CDR2 is FQNEAQ (reference sequence). Trimming shortened V by 3 bases and J by 0 bases, and 15 bases separated the two germline ends. This CDR3 has 18 residues. General observations from the study: Diverse differentiation states were reported for melanoma neoantigen-specific CD4+ T cells. CD8+ T cell, macrophage and B cell function reportedly correlated with neoantigen-specific CD4+ T cells.

The source material was cells from a culture (not recorded whether cultured in vitro). The chain links TRBV7-9 to TRBJ2-6; D ambiguous. This receptor was obtained from a human donor with melanoma. DNA for the CDR3: TGTGCCAGCAGCTTCGGATTTGGTCGGTCCTCTGGGGCCAACGTCCTGACTTTC. It is translated as CASSFGFGRSSGANVLTF.